This T cell receptor beta chain was identified during a study of identical twins. General study points: Cord blood's abundant beta clonotypes had fewer insertions, unlike memory repertoires.

To note about this clonotype: Its antigen remains unknown.

TCRdb fed the 5' RACE reads into MiXCR, producing one record per CDR3 protein. The sample carries 700,000 or so distinct CDR3 sequences, 21% recorded once. This CDR3 is built from 17 residues. The V and J ends lost 0 bases and 1 base respectively, with 16 bases between them. CDR1 and CDR2 (germline): SGHRS, YFSETQ. These data also featured in a second study, about T cells expressing NK-cell markers.

Sequenced sample: PBMCs. The V call is TRBV5-1, the J call TRBJ1-1; D possibly corresponds to TRBD1 (5 bases). The receptor comes from a woman aged 18-29 years in good health. In DNA form, the CDR3 reads TGCGCCAGCAGCTTGGGGCCCTCGGGGGGGACGAACACTGAAGCTTTCTTT. Amino acid sequence: CASSLGPSGGTNTEAFF.